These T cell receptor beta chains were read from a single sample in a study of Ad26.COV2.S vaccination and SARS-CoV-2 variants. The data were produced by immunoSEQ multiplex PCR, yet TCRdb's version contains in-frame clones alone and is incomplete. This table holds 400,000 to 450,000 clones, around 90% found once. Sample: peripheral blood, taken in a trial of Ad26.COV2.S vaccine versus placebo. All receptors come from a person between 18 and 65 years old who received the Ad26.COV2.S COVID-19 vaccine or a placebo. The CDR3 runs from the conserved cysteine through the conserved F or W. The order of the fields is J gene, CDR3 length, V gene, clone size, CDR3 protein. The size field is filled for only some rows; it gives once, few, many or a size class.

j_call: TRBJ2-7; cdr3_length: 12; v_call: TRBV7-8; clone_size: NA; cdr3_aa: CASSPDSLEQYF
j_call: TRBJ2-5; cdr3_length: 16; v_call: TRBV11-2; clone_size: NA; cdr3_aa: CASSRRVAGRGETQYF
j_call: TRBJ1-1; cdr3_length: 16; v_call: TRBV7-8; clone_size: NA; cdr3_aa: CASSLGYKGLNTEAFF
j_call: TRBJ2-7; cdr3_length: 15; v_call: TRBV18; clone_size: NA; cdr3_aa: CASSPELAGKYEQYF
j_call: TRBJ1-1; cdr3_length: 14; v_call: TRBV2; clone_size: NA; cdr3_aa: CASSAGRQNTEAFF
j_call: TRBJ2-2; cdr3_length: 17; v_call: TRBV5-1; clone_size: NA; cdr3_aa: CASSLPTSGPNTGELFF
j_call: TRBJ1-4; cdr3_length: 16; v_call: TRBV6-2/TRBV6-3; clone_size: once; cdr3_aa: CASSYSQGRGDRELFF
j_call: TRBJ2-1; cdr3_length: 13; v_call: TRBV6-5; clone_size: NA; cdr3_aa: CASMGQGISEQFF
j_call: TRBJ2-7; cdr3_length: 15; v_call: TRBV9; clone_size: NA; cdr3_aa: CASSLRDREIDEQYF
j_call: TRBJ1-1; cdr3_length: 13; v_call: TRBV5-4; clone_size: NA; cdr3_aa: CASSTTVNTEAFF
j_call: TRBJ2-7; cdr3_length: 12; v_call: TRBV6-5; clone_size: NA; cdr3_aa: CAVRDRVNEQYF
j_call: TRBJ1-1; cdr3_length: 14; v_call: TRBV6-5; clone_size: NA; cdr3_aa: CASSSRTANTEAFF
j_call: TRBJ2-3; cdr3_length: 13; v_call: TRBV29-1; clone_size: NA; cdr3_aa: CSVAVRTTDTQYF
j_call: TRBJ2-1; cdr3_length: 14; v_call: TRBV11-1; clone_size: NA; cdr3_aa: CACEFSSGNNEQFF
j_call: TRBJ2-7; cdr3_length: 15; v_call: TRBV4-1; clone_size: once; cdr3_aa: CASTPGPRGNYEQYF
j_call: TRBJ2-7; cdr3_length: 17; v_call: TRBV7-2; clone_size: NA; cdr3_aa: CASSLEVGGSSSYEQYF
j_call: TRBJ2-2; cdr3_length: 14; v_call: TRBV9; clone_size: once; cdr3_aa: CASSITRDTGELFF
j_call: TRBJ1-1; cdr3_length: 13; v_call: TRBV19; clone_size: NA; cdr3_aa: CASSIQGFAEAFF
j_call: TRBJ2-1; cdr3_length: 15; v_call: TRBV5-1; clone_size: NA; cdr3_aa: CASSSGTSVGNEQFF
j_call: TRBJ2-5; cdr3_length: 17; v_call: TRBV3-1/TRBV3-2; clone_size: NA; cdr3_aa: CASSQRRGTGIRETQYF
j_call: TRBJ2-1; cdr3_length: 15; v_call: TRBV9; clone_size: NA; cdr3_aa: CASSVGAGVTNEQFF
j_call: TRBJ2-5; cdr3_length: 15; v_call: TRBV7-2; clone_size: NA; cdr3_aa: CASSLAGIERETQYF
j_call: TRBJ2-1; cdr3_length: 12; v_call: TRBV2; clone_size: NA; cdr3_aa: CASRTGLEEQFF
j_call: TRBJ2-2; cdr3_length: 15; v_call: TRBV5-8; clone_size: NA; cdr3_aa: CASSFRESYTGELFF
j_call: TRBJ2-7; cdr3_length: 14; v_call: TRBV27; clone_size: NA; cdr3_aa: CASRPAGNSYEQYF
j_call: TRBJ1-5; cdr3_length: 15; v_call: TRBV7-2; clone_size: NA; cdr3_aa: CASSPGGNPLQPQHF
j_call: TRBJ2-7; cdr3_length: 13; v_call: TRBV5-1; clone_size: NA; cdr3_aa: CASSFDSSYEQYF
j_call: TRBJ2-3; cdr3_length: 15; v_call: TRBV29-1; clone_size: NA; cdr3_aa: CSVEGGDASTDTQYF